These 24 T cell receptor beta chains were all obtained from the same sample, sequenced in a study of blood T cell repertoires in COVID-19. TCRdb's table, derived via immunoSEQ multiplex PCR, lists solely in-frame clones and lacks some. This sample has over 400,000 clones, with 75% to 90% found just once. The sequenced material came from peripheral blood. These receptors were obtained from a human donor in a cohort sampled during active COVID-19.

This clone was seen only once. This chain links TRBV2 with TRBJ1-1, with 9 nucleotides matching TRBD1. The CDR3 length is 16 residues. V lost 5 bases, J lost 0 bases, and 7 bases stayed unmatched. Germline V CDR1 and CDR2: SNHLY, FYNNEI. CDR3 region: CASSSPGQGVNTEAFF. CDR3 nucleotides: TGTGCCAGCAGTTCCCCGGGACAGGGAGTGAACACTGAAGCTTTCTTT. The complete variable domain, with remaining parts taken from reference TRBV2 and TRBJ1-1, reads EPEVTQTPSHQVTQMGQEVILRCVPISNHLYFYWYRQILGQKVEFLVSFYNNEISEKSEIFDDQFSVERPDGSNFTLKIRSTKLEDSAMYFCASSSPGQGVNTEAFFGQGTRLTVV.

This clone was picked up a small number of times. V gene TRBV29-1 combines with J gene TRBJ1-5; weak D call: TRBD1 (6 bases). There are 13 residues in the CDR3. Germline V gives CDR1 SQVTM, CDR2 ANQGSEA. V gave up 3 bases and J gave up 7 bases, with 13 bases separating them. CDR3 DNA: TGCAGCGTTGATCAGGGGCGAGGACAGCCCCAGCATTTT. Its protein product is CSVDQGRGQPQHF. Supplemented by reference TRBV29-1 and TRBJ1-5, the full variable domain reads SAVISQKPSRDICQRGTSLTIQCQVDSQVTMMFWYRQQPGQSLTLIATANQGSEATYESGFVIDKFPISRPNLTFSTLTVSNMSPEDSSIYLCSVDQGRGQPQHFGDGTRLSIL.

Written as DNA, the CDR3 is TGTGCCAGAAGTTCGGACTGGGACAATGAGCAGTTCTTC. Its translation: CARSSDWDNEQFF. The gene calls are TRBV13 and TRBJ2-1; a possible D gene is TRBD2 (5 bases). In germline, CDR1 is PRHDT, CDR2 FYEKMQ (reference sequence). The CDR3 runs to 13 residues. V was pared by 9 bases and J by 5 bases, with 14 bases between.

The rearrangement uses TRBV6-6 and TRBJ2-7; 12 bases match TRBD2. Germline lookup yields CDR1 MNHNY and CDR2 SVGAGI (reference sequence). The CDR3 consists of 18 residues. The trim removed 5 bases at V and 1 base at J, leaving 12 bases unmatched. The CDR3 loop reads CASSRSGLAGPASYEQYF. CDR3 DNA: TGTGCCAGCAGTCGATCAGGACTAGCGGGGCCAGCGTCCTACGAGCAGTACTTC.

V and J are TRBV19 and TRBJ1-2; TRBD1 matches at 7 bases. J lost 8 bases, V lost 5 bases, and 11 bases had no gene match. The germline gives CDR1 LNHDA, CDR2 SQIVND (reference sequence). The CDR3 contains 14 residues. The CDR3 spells CASSAGTASGGYTF. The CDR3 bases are TGTGCCAGTAGTGCAGGGACAGCCTCCGGAGGCTACACCTTC.

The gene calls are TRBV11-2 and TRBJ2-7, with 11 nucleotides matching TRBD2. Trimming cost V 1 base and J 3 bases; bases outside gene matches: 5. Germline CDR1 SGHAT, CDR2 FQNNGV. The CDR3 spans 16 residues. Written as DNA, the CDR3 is TGTGCCAGCAGCTTAGCAGGGACTAGCGGTATCTACGAGCAGTACTTC. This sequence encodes CASSLAGTSGIYEQYF. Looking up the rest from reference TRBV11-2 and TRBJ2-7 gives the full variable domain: EAGVAQSPRYKIIEKRQSVAFWCNPISGHATLYWYQQILGQGPKLLIQFQNNGVVDDSQLPKDRFSAERLKGVDSTLKIQPAKLEDSAVYLCASSLAGTSGIYEQYFGPGTRLTVT.

The CDR3 DNA sequence: TGCGCCAGCAGCCGATTCACAGGGGGCAGCACAGATACGCAGTATTTT. Translating gives CASSRFTGGSTDTQYF. The chain recombines TRBV5-1 with TRBJ2-3; 9 bases match TRBD1. The CDR3 is made up of 16 amino acids. With V trimmed by 4 bases and J by 0 bases, 6 bases remained unmatched. CDR1 and CDR2 (germline): SGHRS, YFSETQ.

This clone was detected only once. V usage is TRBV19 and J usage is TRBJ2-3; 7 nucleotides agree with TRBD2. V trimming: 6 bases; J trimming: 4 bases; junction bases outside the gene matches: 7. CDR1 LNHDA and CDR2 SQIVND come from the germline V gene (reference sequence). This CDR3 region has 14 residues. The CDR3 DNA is TGTGCCAGTAGAGGATTTGGGGGGGCAGATACGCAGTATTTT. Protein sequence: CASRGFGGADTQYF.

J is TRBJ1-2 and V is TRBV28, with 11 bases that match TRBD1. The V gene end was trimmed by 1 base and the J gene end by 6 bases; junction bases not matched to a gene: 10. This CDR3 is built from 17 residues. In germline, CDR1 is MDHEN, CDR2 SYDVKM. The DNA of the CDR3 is TGTGCCAGCAGTTTATCCGCCGGGACAGGGGGTCGTCATGGCTACACCTTC. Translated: CASSLSAGTGGRHGYTF.

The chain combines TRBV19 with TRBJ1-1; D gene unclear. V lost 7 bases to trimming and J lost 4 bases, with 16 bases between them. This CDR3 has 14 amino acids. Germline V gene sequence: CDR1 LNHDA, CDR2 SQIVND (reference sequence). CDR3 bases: TGTGCCAGTAACATTCCCGGGGAGGTCACTGAAGCTTTCTTT. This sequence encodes CASNIPGEVTEAFF.

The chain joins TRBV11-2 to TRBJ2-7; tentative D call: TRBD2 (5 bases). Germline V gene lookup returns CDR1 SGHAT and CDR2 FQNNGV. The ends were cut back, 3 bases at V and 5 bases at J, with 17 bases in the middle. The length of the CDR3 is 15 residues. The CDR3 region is CASSFSGLSANEQYF. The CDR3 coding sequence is TGTGCCAGCAGCTTCAGCGGCCTCTCGGCGAACGAGCAGTACTTC.

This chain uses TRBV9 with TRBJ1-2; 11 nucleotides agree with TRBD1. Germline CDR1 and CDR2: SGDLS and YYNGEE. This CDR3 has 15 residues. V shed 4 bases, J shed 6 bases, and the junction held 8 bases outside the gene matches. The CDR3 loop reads CASSPPGQGVDGYTF. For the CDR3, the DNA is TGTGCCAGCAGCCCGCCGGGACAGGGGGTTGATGGCTACACCTTC.

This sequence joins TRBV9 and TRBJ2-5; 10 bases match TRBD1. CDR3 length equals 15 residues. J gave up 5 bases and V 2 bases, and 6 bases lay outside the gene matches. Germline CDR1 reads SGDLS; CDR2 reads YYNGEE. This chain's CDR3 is CASSVSTGGTETQYF. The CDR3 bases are TGTGCCAGCAGCGTGTCGACAGGGGGCACGGAGACCCAGTACTTC.

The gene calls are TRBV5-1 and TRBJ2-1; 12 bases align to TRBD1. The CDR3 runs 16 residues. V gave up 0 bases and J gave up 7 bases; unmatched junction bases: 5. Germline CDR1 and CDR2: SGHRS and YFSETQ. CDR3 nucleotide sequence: TGCGCCAGCAGCTTGGCGGGGACAGGGGGCCAGAATGAGCAGTTCTTC. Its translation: CASSLAGTGGQNEQFF.

The CDR3 loop is CSASDGGAYEQYF. Here the CDR3 DNA reads TGCAGTGCTAGTGACGGGGGGGCCTACGAGCAGTACTTC. The chain combines TRBV20-1 with TRBJ2-7; TRBD2 agrees at 8 bases. Germline V gene data show CDR1 as DFQATT and CDR2 as SNEGSKA (reference sequence). V gave up 3 bases and J gave up 2 bases; unmatched junction bases: 3. The CDR3 loop spans 13 amino acids.

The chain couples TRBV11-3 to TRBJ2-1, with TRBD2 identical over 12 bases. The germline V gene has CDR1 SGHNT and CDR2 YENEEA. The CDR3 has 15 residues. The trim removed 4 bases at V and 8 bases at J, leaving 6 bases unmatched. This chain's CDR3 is CASSSGLAGFDEQFF. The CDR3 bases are TGTGCCAGCAGCTCCGGACTAGCGGGATTCGATGAGCAGTTCTTC.

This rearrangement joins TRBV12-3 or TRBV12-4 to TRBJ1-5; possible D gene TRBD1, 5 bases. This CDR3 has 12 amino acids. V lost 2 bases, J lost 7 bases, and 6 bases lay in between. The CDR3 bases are TGTGCCAGCAGTTTACGACAGCAGCCCCAGCATTTT. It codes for CASSLRQQPQHF.

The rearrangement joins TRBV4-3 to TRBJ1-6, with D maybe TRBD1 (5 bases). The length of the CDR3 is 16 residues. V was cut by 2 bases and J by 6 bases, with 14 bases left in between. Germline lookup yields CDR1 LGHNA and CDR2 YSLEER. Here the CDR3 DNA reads TGCGCCAGCAGCCAATCCCAGCGGGGCGGTAATTCACCCCTCCACTTT. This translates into CASSQSQRGGNSPLHF.

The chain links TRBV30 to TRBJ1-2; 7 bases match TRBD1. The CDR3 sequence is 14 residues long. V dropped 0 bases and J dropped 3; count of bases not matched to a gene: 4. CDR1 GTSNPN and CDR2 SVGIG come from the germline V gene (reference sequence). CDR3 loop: CAWSVKGQYYGYTF. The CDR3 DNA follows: TGTGCCTGGAGTGTCAAGGGACAGTACTATGGCTACACCTTC.

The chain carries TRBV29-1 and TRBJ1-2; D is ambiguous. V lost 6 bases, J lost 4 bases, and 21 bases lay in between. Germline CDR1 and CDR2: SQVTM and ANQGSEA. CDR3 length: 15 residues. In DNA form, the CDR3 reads TGCAGCGTCCCTATGGAACGCGGCAGTTTCTATGGCTACACCTTC. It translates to CSVPMERGSFYGYTF.

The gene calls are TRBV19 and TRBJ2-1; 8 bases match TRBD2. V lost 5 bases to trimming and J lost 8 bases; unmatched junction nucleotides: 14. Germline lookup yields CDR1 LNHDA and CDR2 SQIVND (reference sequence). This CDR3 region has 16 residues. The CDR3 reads CASSPQAGDSTDEQFF. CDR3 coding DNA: TGTGCCAGTAGTCCGCAAGCGGGAGACTCTACAGATGAGCAGTTCTTC.

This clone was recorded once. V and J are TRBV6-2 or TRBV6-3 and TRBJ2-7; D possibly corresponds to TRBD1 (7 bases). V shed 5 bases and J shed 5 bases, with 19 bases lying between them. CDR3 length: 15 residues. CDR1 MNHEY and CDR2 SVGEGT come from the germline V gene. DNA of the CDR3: TGTGCCAGCAGTCCGCAGGGGGGCATTTGGCACGAGCAGTACTTC. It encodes CASSPQGGIWHEQYF.

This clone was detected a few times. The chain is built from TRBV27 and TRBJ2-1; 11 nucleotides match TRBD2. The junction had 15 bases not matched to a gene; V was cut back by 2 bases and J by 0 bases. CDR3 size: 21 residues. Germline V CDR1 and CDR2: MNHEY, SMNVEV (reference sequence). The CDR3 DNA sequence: TGTGCCAGCAGTTTACAGCTAGCGGGAGGATTGGTGCTTAGCTCCTACAATGAGCAGTTCTTC. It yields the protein CASSLQLAGGLVLSSYNEQFF.

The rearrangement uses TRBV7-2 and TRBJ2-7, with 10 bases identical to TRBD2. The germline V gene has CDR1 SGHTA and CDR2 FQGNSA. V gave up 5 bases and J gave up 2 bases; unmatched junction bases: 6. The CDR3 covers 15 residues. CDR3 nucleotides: TGTGCCAGCAGCCCCGGACTAGCGGAGGCCTACGAGCAGTACTTC. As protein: CASSPGLAEAYEQYF.